This T cell receptor beta chain was profiled in a study of T cells after yellow fever vaccination. Study-level points and caveats: Weaker in magnitude, the secondary response showed a faster peak on day 5 versus 15. Overlap between CD4 and CD8 compartments was detected for a small share of clonotypes. Booster samples showed a return of most primary-vaccination clones (about 97% CD4, roughly 85% CD8).

With respect to this clonotype: Its antigen is undetermined.

TCR cDNA, made by 5'RACE template switching, carried an added universal primer site and UMIs. TCRdb reprocessed the 5' RACE reads via MiXCR and lists one record per CDR3 protein. This sample carries some 300,000 distinct CDR3 sequences, about 8.3% of them seen once, and the ten largest clones take roughly 18%. The CDR3 runs 16 residues. V was clipped by 6 bases and J by 2 bases; unmatched bases: 10. Germline V gives CDR1 MNHEY, CDR2 SMNVEV (reference sequence). The chain has TRBV27 and TRBJ2-3; 8 bases align to TRBD1. Sequencing was performed on PBMCs, taken about 49 days after the first yellow fever vaccination. This clonotype was sampled from a man aged 18 to 29 who received the YFV17D yellow fever vaccine. CDR3 nucleotides: TGTGCCAGCAGGGGCCCGAGGACAGGGCCCACAGATACGCAGTATTTT. It codes for CASRGPRTGPTDTQYF.